What follows are 3 T cell receptor beta chains derived from one specimen sequenced in a study of T cells in localized non-small cell lung cancer. Libraries were prepared by immunoSEQ multiplex PCR; TCRdb keeps only in-frame clonotypes and omits some of them. The sample records about 26,000 clones, 80% to 95% being singletons. Sequences were derived from peripheral blood, sampled before any cancer treatment. The receptor set was obtained from a female donor aged 60 or older with stage II squamous cell lung carcinoma.

The V gene is TRBV11-3, the J gene TRBJ2-3; D is undetermined. The V gene lost 5 bases and the J gene lost 1 base, with 4 bases spanning the gap. This CDR3 is built from 12 residues. Germline-derived CDR1 and CDR2 are SGHNT and YENEEA. The CDR3 bases are TGTGCCAGCAGCAGGCGCACAGATACGCAGTATTTT. This translates into CASSRRTDTQYF.

The V call is TRBV9, the J call TRBJ2-5; 12 positions agree with TRBD2. With 3 bases clipped from V and 3 bases from J, the junction kept 9 bases outside the gene matches. The CDR3 length is 17 residues. Germline lookup yields CDR1 SGDLS and CDR2 YYNGEE. In DNA form, the CDR3 reads TGTGCCAGCAGCGCCCACGCGAGGACTAGCGGGAAAGAGACCCAGTACTTC. Protein sequence: CASSAHARTSGKETQYF.

V is TRBV5-1 and J is TRBJ1-4; D gene uncertain. V lost 1 base and J lost 5, with 12 bases in between. CDR1 is SGHRS, CDR2 YFSETQ, per germline. This CDR3 spans 15 amino acids. CDR3 sequence (DNA): TGCGCCAGCAGCTTGAGTCGAGCGGGAAATGAAAAACTGTTTTTT. Encoded protein: CASSLSRAGNEKLFF.